These 24 T cell receptor beta chains came from one sample sequenced in a study of blood T cell repertoires in COVID-19. This table comes from immunoSEQ multiplex PCR, and its TCRdb copy is limited to in-frame clones, with some not included. The table lists almost 35,000 clones, around 90% of them singletons. The sequencing input was peripheral blood. Source of these receptors: a man in his 60s with active COVID-19.

The sample holds one count of this clone. The gene calls are TRBV23-1 and TRBJ1-5; 7 bases match TRBD1. TRBV23-1 is marked as an open reading frame, function uncertain. There are 17 residues in the CDR3. With V trimmed by 2 bases and J by 0 bases, 7 bases remained unmatched. The chain's CDR3 is CASSQRGQRFSNQPQHF. The CDR3 nucleotides read TGCGCCAGCAGTCAAAGGGGGCAGAGATTTAGCAATCAGCCCCAGCATTTT.

This chain connects TRBV19 to TRBJ2-3; a weak D match, TRBD1 (5 bases). The germline V gene encodes CDR1 LNHDA and CDR2 SQIVND (reference sequence). CDR3 length equals 12 residues. V was cut by 11 bases and J by 0 bases, with 9 bases left in between. CDR3 DNA: TGTGCCGCAGGGCCCAGCACAGATACGCAGTATTTT. It yields the protein CAAGPSTDTQYF.

The chain employs TRBV28 and TRBJ2-7, with D tentatively TRBD1 (6 bases). This CDR3 comprises 14 residues. Trimming took off 6 bases at V and 3 bases at J, with 15 bases between the two ends. CDR1 is MDHEN and CDR2 is SYDVKM in the germline V gene. The CDR3 loop reads CASRDSGSYYEQYF. The CDR3 DNA sequence: TGTGCCAGCAGGGACAGCGGTAGTTACTACGAGCAGTACTTC.

This chain uses TRBV19 with TRBJ2-7; D not certain. This CDR3 spans 13 amino acids. The V end was cut by 3 bases, the J end by 1 base, with 7 bases between. The germline gives CDR1 LNHDA, CDR2 SQIVND (reference sequence). This CDR3 reads CASSIMESYEQYF. The DNA of the CDR3 is TGTGCCAGTAGTATCATGGAGTCCTACGAGCAGTACTTC.

In DNA form, the CDR3 reads TGTGCCAGCAGCCGGGACAGGTGGACAGATACGCAGTATTTT. Its translation is CASSRDRWTDTQYF. The V call is TRBV7-2, the J call TRBJ2-3; 8 nucleotides match TRBD1. Trimming removed 5 bases from V and 3 bases from J; junction bases left unmatched: 4. The germline CDR1 and CDR2 sequences are SGHTA and FQGNSA. The CDR3 consists of 14 residues.

This clone was picked up a small number of times. The rearrangement links TRBV7-9 to TRBJ1-2, with 8 bases aligning to TRBD1. The V gene end was trimmed by 1 base and the J gene end by 0 bases; junction bases not matched to a gene: 4. The germline V gene encodes CDR1 SEHNR and CDR2 FQNEAQ (reference sequence). The CDR3 loop spans 16 amino acids. Written as DNA, the CDR3 is TGTGCCAGCAGCTTAGAGGGGACAGGATCTAACTATGGCTACACCTTC. It is translated as CASSLEGTGSNYGYTF.

The chain recombines TRBV6-1 with TRBJ2-5; TRBD2 agrees at 9 bases. CDR1 is MNHNS and CDR2 is SASEGT in the germline V gene. This CDR3 is 15 amino acids long. J gave up 6 bases and V 3 bases, and 8 bases lay outside the gene matches. The CDR3, as DNA: TGTGCCAGCAGTGAGCCGGGACTAGCTGGGAAGACCCAGTACTTC. Its translation: CASSEPGLAGKTQYF.

The chain recombines TRBV20-1 with TRBJ2-7; 7 bases match TRBD2. The CDR3 runs to 13 residues. Germline CDR1 is DFQATT and CDR2 is SNEGSKA (reference sequence). V dropped 3 bases and J dropped 1; count of bases not matched to a gene: 3. CDR3 sequence: CSASGGGSYEQYF. The CDR3 DNA sequence: TGCAGTGCTAGTGGGGGGGGGTCCTACGAGCAGTACTTC.

This chain connects TRBV28 to TRBJ2-4; D is possibly TRBD1 (6 bases). CDR1 MDHEN and CDR2 SYDVKM come from the germline V gene. The CDR3 loop spans 18 amino acids. The V end lost 2 bases, the J end lost 0 bases, and 17 bases lay between the germline ends. The CDR3 region has the DNA TGTGCCAGCAGTTTAGAGGCAGGGGCGCTTGGAGCCAAAAACATTCAGTACTTC. Translated: CASSLEAGALGAKNIQYF.

The gene calls are TRBV9 and TRBJ2-3, with a tentative D call TRBD1 (6 bases). The CDR3 totals 15 residues. The germline gives CDR1 SGDLS, CDR2 YYNGEE. V lost 3 bases, J lost 1 base, and 12 bases lay in between. The CDR3 DNA is TGTGCCAGCAGCGCCCCACAGGGAGGCACAGATACGCAGTATTTT. Translation: CASSAPQGGTDTQYF.

This sequence joins TRBV3-1 (or the pseudogene TRBV3-2) and TRBJ1-3, with D perhaps matching TRBD1 (6 bases). The V end was cut by 4 bases, the J end by 5 bases, with 12 bases between. Per germline, CDR1 LGHDT and CDR2 YNNKEL (reference sequence). The length of the CDR3 is 14 residues. The CDR3 DNA reads as TGTGCCAGCAGCCCTCACAGGGATAGAAACACCATATATTTT. Encoded protein: CASSPHRDRNTIYF.

The J gene is TRBJ2-5, the V gene TRBV7-9; 11 bases match TRBD2. CDR3 size: 15 residues. Per the germline V gene, CDR1 is SEHNR and CDR2 is FQNEAQ (reference sequence). Trimming removed 6 bases from V and 5 bases from J; junction bases left unmatched: 8. CDR3 in DNA: TGTGCCAGCAGTTCCGGGACTAGCGGTTTTGAGACCCAGTACTTC. The encoded protein is CASSSGTSGFETQYF.

In this sample, this clone turned up once. The CDR3 DNA is TGCGCCAGCAGTGAGTCGAGAGGTGGGACTAGCACAGATACGCAGTATTTT. Its protein is CASSESRGGTSTDTQYF. The V call is TRBV10-1, the J call TRBJ2-3, with a tentative D call TRBD2 (6 bases). The CDR3 totals 17 residues. The ends were cut back, 0 bases at V and 0 bases at J, with 13 bases in the middle. Germline-derived CDR1 and CDR2 are WNHNN and SYGVQD (reference sequence).

The chain carries TRBV24-1 and TRBJ2-1; tentatively, D is TRBD1 (6 bases). The CDR3 extends over 15 amino acids. Germline V gene lookup returns CDR1 KGHDR and CDR2 SFDVKD. V shed 4 bases and J shed 7 bases, with 16 bases lying between them. CDR3 region: CATSEDRPLGNEQFF. CDR3 in DNA: TGTGCCACCAGTGAGGACAGACCCCTGGGGAATGAGCAGTTCTTC.

The chain has TRBV19 and TRBJ2-3, with 8 nucleotides matching TRBD1. The CDR3 contains 14 residues. Trimming at V came to 3 bases and at J to 4 bases, leaving 3 bases not matched to a gene. Germline values: CDR1 LNHDA, CDR2 SQIVND (reference sequence). In DNA, the CDR3 is TGTGCCAGTAGTATGAACAGGGGGGCAGATACGCAGTATTTT. Translation gives CASSMNRGADTQYF.

The chain carries TRBV7-2 and TRBJ1-1, with TRBD1 as a possible D gene (5 bases). There are 16 residues in the CDR3. Germline loops: CDR1 SGHTA, CDR2 FQGNSA. With 1 base removed from V and 0 bases from J, the gap between germline ends came to 12 bases. The CDR3 sequence: CASSLVGGGLNTEAFF. In DNA form, the CDR3 reads TGTGCCAGCAGCTTAGTCGGCGGGGGATTGAACACTGAAGCTTTCTTT.

The gene calls are TRBV7-9 and TRBJ2-3; D not certain. The CDR3 loop spans 13 amino acids. V dropped 6 bases and J dropped 0 bases, with 7 bases sitting between them. Germline CDR1 is SEHNR and CDR2 is FQNEAQ (reference sequence). In DNA, the CDR3 is TGTGCCAGCAGGGATAGCAGCACAGATACGCAGTATTTT. Encoded protein: CASRDSSTDTQYF.

This sequence joins TRBV6-5 and TRBJ1-2; D is unresolved. V was trimmed by 0 bases and J by 5 bases, leaving 13 bases between them. There are 15 residues in the CDR3. Looked up from germline, CDR1 is MNHEY and CDR2 is SVGAGI. The CDR3 sequence is CASSYSGSGVYGYTF. CDR3 DNA: TGTGCCAGCAGTTACTCGGGCAGCGGGGTATATGGCTACACCTTC.

This clone was seen a handful of times. V usage is TRBV3-1 (or the pseudogene TRBV3-2) and J usage is TRBJ1-6; 7 nucleotides match TRBD1. J gave up 10 bases and V 8 bases, and 11 bases lay outside the gene matches. Germline V lookup: CDR1 LGHDT, CDR2 YNNKEL (reference sequence). The CDR3 runs 14 residues. The CDR3 region is CASRSETGSSPLHF. The DNA of the CDR3 is TGTGCCAGCCGCTCAGAGACAGGGAGCTCACCCCTCCACTTT.

The CDR3 sequence is CASSIGGSVNQPQHF. The DNA of the CDR3 is TGTGCCAGTAGTATAGGGGGCTCGGTCAATCAGCCCCAGCATTTT. This chain uses TRBV19 with TRBJ1-5; D might be TRBD1 (5 bases). The CDR3 length is 15 residues. The germline CDR1 and CDR2 sequences are LNHDA and SQIVND (reference sequence). Trimming shortened V by 1 base and J by 3 bases, and 10 bases separated the two germline ends.

This chain joins TRBV6-5 and TRBJ2-7; 12 nucleotides line up with TRBD2. Germline CDR1 reads MNHEY; CDR2 reads SVGAGI. CDR3 length: 16 amino acids. The V gene end was trimmed by 4 bases and the J gene end by 4 bases; junction bases not matched to a gene: 8. Here the CDR3 reads CASSSRTSGVSYEQYF. The CDR3 DNA reads TGTGCCAGCAGTTCACGGACTAGCGGGGTATCATACGAGCAGTACTTC.

In regard to this clone: Its ends do not fully match the called genes, so a read error is possible. The genes are TRBV7-9 and TRBJ2-7, with TRBD1 identical over 9 bases. The germline V gene has CDR1 SEHNR and CDR2 FQNEAQ (reference sequence). The CDR3 covers 11 residues. The CDR3 region is CASSARTGDGF. DNA for the CDR3: TGTGCCAGCAGCGCTAGGACAGGGGACGGCTTC.

The rearrangement joins TRBV19 to TRBJ2-4; TRBD1 matches 7 bases. The CDR3 consists of 17 residues. V shed 4 bases and J 0 bases; nucleotides not matched to a gene: 9. CDR1 LNHDA and CDR2 SQIVND come from the germline V gene (reference sequence). The CDR3 region is CASSTTTGMVAKNIQYF. The CDR3 bases are TGTGCCAGTAGTACAACGACAGGGATGGTAGCCAAAAACATTCAGTACTTC.

The gene calls are TRBV5-1 and TRBJ2-1; 8 nucleotides align to TRBD2. There are 15 residues in the CDR3. V trimming: 4 bases; J trimming: 4 bases; junction bases outside the gene matches: 7. CDR1 and CDR2 from the germline V gene are SGHRS and YFSETQ. CDR3 sequence: CASSLTGGQYNEQFF. The DNA for the CDR3 is TGCGCCAGCAGCCTCACGGGGGGGCAGTACAATGAGCAGTTCTTC.